This TCR beta chain comes out of a study of cytomegalovirus exposure and HLA in healthy donors. General study points: A missense variant in DCLRE1C was later tied to TCR beta V- and J-gene trimming.

The CDR3 covers 18 residues. 60 Vbeta and 13 Jbeta primers were used in PCR. Profiled with immunoSEQ multiplex PCR; TCRdb holds only in-frame clones, not every one. Of 93,000 or so clones in the sample, 60% to 85% were seen once. This clone has just a few counts. The antigen is not known. Sequencing input: PBMCs. This TCR came from a man aged 45-65 years in good health and CMV-seropositive. The chain uses TRBV12-2 and TRBJ1-1; the D call in the table, TRBD1, was not verified against the DNA. TRBV12-2 is labeled a pseudogene. CDR3 bases: TGTGCAAGTCGTCCATCGCCGGGACAGGGTAATAAGAACACTGAAGCTTTCTTT. Its translation is CASRPSPGQGNKNTEAFF.